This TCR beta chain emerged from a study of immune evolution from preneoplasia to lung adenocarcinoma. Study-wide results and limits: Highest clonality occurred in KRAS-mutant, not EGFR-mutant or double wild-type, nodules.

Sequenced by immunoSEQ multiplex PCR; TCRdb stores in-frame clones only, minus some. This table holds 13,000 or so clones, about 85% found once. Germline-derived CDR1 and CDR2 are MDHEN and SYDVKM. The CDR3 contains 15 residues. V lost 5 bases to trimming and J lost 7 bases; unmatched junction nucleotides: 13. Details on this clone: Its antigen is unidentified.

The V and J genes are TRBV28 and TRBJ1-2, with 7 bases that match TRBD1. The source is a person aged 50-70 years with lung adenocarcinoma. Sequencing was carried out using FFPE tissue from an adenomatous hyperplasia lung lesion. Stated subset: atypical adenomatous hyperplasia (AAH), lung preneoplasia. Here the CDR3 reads CASSTPDRESRGYTF. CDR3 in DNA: TGTGCCAGCAGTACACCAGACAGGGAATCGCGTGGCTACACCTTC.